One and the same sample provided the 24 T cell receptor beta chains below, sequenced in a study of spatial heterogeneity in lung cancer. TCRdb analysed the 5' RACE reads with MiXCR anew, one entry per CDR3 protein. The sample contains some 7,200 distinct CDR3 sequences, about 9.6% of which appear only once. Time point meaning: sample taken at primary tumor resection. This sample comprised normal lung tissue next to the tumor, obtained at surgery. The receptors come from a male donor with early-stage non-small cell lung cancer.

The table lists this clonotype with many counts. V is TRBV28 and J is TRBJ1-4; no definite D call. The CDR3 runs to 12 residues. The germline V gene encodes CDR1 MDHEN and CDR2 SYDVKM. Trimming took 5 bases from V and 11 from J, leaving 12 bases between them. The CDR3: CASSPGSVKLFF. For the CDR3, the DNA is TGTGCCAGCAGTCCGGGGTCCGTGAAACTGTTTTTT.

This clonotype showed up many times. The chain uses TRBV30 and TRBJ2-5; 10 bases are shared with TRBD2. The germline gives CDR1 GTSNPN, CDR2 SVGIG (reference sequence). V gave up 1 base and J gave up 2 bases; unmatched junction bases: 4. This CDR3 contains 15 residues. Written as DNA, the CDR3 is TGTGCCTGGAGTGACGGGACTAGCGAGCAAGAGACCCAGTACTTC. Translated: CAWSDGTSEQETQYF.

In its sample, this clonotype is medium-sized (0.01 to 0.1%). The genes are TRBV27 and TRBJ2-1; D unclear. Germline loops: CDR1 MNHEY, CDR2 SMNVEV (reference sequence). Trimming took off 2 bases at V and 3 bases at J, with 11 bases between the two ends. This CDR3 region has 15 residues. Here the CDR3 reads CASSLDQSGYNEQFF. For the CDR3, the DNA is TGTGCCAGCAGTTTAGATCAGTCGGGCTACAATGAGCAGTTCTTC.

This clonotype was seen at least ten times. The rearrangement joins TRBV7-9 to TRBJ2-2; 13 bases map to TRBD2. This CDR3 comprises 17 residues. Per the germline V gene, CDR1 is SEHNR and CDR2 is FQNEAQ (reference sequence). With 1 base clipped from V and 7 bases from J, the junction kept 6 bases outside the gene matches. The CDR3 DNA reads TGTGCCAGCAGCTTAGGAAGGACTAGCGGGAGTCACGGGGAGCTGTTTTTT. Translated: CASSLGRTSGSHGELFF.

This clonotype was observed at least ten times. J is TRBJ2-3 and V is TRBV5-1; D unresolved. The V and J ends lost 0 bases and 2 bases respectively, with 7 bases between them. Germline V gives CDR1 SGHRS, CDR2 YFSETQ. The CDR3 covers 14 residues. This CDR3 is CASSLEQITDTQYF. The CDR3 DNA reads TGCGCCAGCAGCTTGGAACAGATCACAGATACGCAGTATTTT.

This clonotype has a count of ten or more. The V and J genes are TRBV6-2 or TRBV6-3 and TRBJ1-5; possibly TRBD1 for D (6 bases). Trimming stripped 4 bases from V and 4 bases from J, with 11 bases between. Per the germline V gene, CDR1 is MNHEY and CDR2 is SVGEGT. The CDR3 spans 14 residues. The CDR3 sequence is CASSFGQSNQPQHF. CDR3 coding DNA: TGTGCCAGCAGTTTCGGACAGTCTAATCAGCCCCAGCATTTT.

This clonotype is judged medium-sized. The chain carries TRBV7-8 and TRBJ2-1; D uncertain. Germline V gene lookup returns CDR1 SGHVS and CDR2 FQNEAQ. The CDR3 spans 12 residues. The V gene lost 2 bases and the J gene lost 7 bases, with 6 bases spanning the gap. The CDR3 DNA reads TGTGCCAGCAGCTTATCATGGAATGAGCAGTTCTTC. Protein product: CASSLSWNEQFF.

This clonotype has ten or more counts. This sequence joins TRBV5-1 and TRBJ1-4; TRBD1 aligns across 10 bases. CDR3 length: 17 residues. V lost 0 bases to trimming and J lost 6 bases; unmatched junction nucleotides: 8. Germline CDR1 reads SGHRS; CDR2 reads YFSETQ. Here the CDR3 reads CASSLEPSGTGDEKLFF. The CDR3 DNA follows: TGCGCCAGCAGCTTGGAACCCTCCGGGACAGGGGATGAAAAACTGTTTTTT.

Ten or more counts support this clonotype. This rearrangement joins TRBV12-3 or TRBV12-4 to TRBJ1-5; 7 bases agree with TRBD1. Germline trimming cut 7 bases from V and 3 bases from J; bases unmatched to any gene: 6. This CDR3 has 14 amino acids. As DNA, the CDR3 is TGTGCCAGCAATAAACAGGGGAACAATCAGCCCCAGCATTTT. Encoded protein: CASNKQGNNQPQHF.

By proportion, this clonotype is medium-sized (0.01 to 0.1%). This chain connects TRBV19 to TRBJ2-7; TRBD2 aligns across 12 bases. Germline CDR1 LNHDA, CDR2 SQIVND (reference sequence). V shed 3 bases and J 2 bases; nucleotides not matched to a gene: 5. The length of the CDR3 is 16 residues. DNA for the CDR3: TGTGCCAGTAGTATTGGGACTAGCGGGCAACCCTACGAGCAGTACTTC. It is translated as CASSIGTSGQPYEQYF.

This clonotype was found many times. J is TRBJ2-5 and V is TRBV4-3; 8 bases are a match to TRBD2. This CDR3 is 16 amino acids long. CDR1 and CDR2 from the germline V gene are LGHNA and YSLEER. V gave up 0 bases and J gave up 5 bases; unmatched junction bases: 8. CDR3 amino acids: CASSQDPGGRRETQYF. The CDR3 nucleotides are TGCGCCAGCAGCCAAGATCCGGGGGGGCGACGGGAGACCCAGTACTTC.

The chain has TRBV6-2 or TRBV6-3 and TRBJ2-7, with unresolved D. The germline V gene has CDR1 MNHEY and CDR2 SVGEGT. The length of the CDR3 is 12 residues. Trimming left V 5 bases short and J 4 bases short, with 9 bases between. The DNA for the CDR3 is TGTGCCAGCAGTCGAAACGGGTACGAGCAGTACTTC. Protein: CASSRNGYEQYF.

This clonotype was picked up many times. The chain combines TRBV5-5 with TRBJ1-2, with D possibly being TRBD1 (5 bases). Germline assignment: CDR1 SGHKS and CDR2 YYEKEE (reference sequence). Trimming took off 0 bases at V and 8 bases at J, with 17 bases between the two ends. The CDR3 spans 15 residues. As DNA, the CDR3 is TGTGCCAGCAGCTTGGCCTTAACAGGTCAGAGGGGCTACACCTTC. Translation gives CASSLALTGQRGYTF.

This clonotype was observed many times. V gene TRBV2 combines with J gene TRBJ1-5, with D tentatively TRBD1 (6 bases). Germline CDR1 is SNHLY and CDR2 is FYNNEI. Trimming removed 3 bases from V and 6 bases from J, with 12 bases in between. This CDR3 has 14 amino acids. The CDR3 spells CASSDRGSGQPQHF. The CDR3 coding sequence is TGTGCCAGCAGTGACAGGGGTTCAGGTCAGCCCCAGCATTTT.

This clonotype rates as large. The rearrangement links TRBV9 to TRBJ2-3; D may be TRBD1 or TRBD2 (5 bases each). The CDR3 is made up of 15 amino acids. Germline V gene sequence: CDR1 SGDLS, CDR2 YYNGEE. V was clipped by 4 bases and J by 4 bases, with 16 bases between them. CDR3 sequence (DNA): TGTGCCAGCAGCCCTGGGACGGCCCGCGCAGATACGCAGTATTTT. Translating gives CASSPGTARADTQYF.

This clonotype has at least ten counts. CDR3: CASRDWKETNEKLFF. The CDR3 nucleotides are TGTGCCAGCAGGGACTGGAAGGAAACTAATGAAAAACTGTTTTTT. J is TRBJ1-4 and V is TRBV6-2 or TRBV6-3; D call uncertain. Deletions cut 6 bases from V and 1 base from J, with 12 bases between. The germline CDR1 and CDR2 sequences are MNHEY and SVGEGT. This CDR3 spans 15 amino acids.

This clonotype was recorded at least ten times. V is TRBV6-6 and J is TRBJ2-1; perhaps TRBD2 as D (5 bases). Trimming shortened V by 6 bases and J by 7 bases, and 22 bases separated the two germline ends. Germline V CDR1 and CDR2: MNHNY, SVGAGI (reference sequence). The CDR3 consists of 16 residues. Here the CDR3 reads CASSFPGVGVNNEQFF. The CDR3 DNA reads as TGTGCCAGCAGCTTCCCCGGGGTAGGCGTTAATAATGAGCAGTTCTTC.

This clonotype was observed at least ten times. The chain couples TRBV20-1 to TRBJ2-1, with a possible D match to TRBD2 (6 bases). The V gene's germline CDR1 is DFQATT and CDR2 SNEGSKA (reference sequence). V lost 5 bases and J lost 3, with 17 bases in between. The CDR3 contains 15 residues. CDR3 loop: CSAPDGGVIYNEQFF. CDR3 sequence (DNA): TGCAGTGCTCCAGACGGAGGGGTGATCTACAATGAGCAGTTCTTC.

This rearrangement joins TRBV28 to TRBJ1-2, with a possible D match to TRBD1 (6 bases). Trimming took 3 bases from V and 3 from J, leaving 11 bases between them. This CDR3 is built from 14 residues. Germline V gene data show CDR1 as MDHEN and CDR2 as SYDVKM. DNA for the CDR3: TGTGCCAGCAGTTTGGCGCAGGGGTACTATGGCTACACCTTC. Its translation: CASSLAQGYYGYTF.

This clonotype was counted at least ten times. The CDR3 region has the DNA TGCGCCAGCAGCCAACGGGACACCACTGAAGCTTTCTTT. Its protein is CASSQRDTTEAFF. The V and J genes are TRBV4-3 and TRBJ1-1; TRBD1 is a possible D gene (6 bases). Deletions cut 2 bases from V and 4 bases from J, with 8 bases between. CDR1 is LGHNA, CDR2 YSLEER, per germline. CDR3 size: 13 residues.

This chain connects TRBV9 to TRBJ1-4; a possible D gene is TRBD1 (6 bases). The V end was cut by 0 bases, the J end by 6 bases, with 12 bases between. Germline V lookup: CDR1 SGDLS, CDR2 YYNGEE. The CDR3 consists of 15 residues. The CDR3 spells CASSVGDTGYEKLFF. The CDR3 DNA reads TGTGCCAGCAGCGTAGGGGACACAGGGTATGAAAAACTGTTTTTT.

This clonotype has at least ten counts. The V call is TRBV7-2, the J call TRBJ2-7; TRBD1 matches 7 bases. The CDR3 sequence is 13 residues long. Per germline, CDR1 SGHTA and CDR2 FQGNSA. V gave up 5 bases and J gave up 5 bases; unmatched junction bases: 6. The CDR3 is CASSLGQNNEQYF. The CDR3 nucleotides are TGTGCCAGCAGCCTGGGACAGAACAACGAGCAGTACTTC.

There are many counts of this clonotype. V is TRBV6-6 and J is TRBJ2-7; 7 bases are shared with TRBD2. CDR3 length: 14 amino acids. The ends lost 5 bases at V and 5 bases at J; junction bases unmatched: 9. The V gene's germline CDR1 is MNHNY and CDR2 SVGAGI (reference sequence). The CDR3 region has the DNA TGTGCCAGCAGTAGCCATTCTCGGGAGGACGAGCAGTACTTC. The encoded protein is CASSSHSREDEQYF.

This clonotype has ten or more counts. The rearrangement uses TRBV28 and TRBJ2-7, with 8 bases matching TRBD1. From germline, CDR1 is MDHEN and CDR2 SYDVKM. Losses at the gene ends were 5 bases for V and 6 bases for J; bases not matched to a gene: 6. This CDR3 spans 13 amino acids. CDR3 sequence: CASSTSGGSEQYF. CDR3 in DNA: TGTGCCAGCAGTACCTCAGGGGGCAGCGAGCAGTACTTC.